A single sample gave rise to the 7 T cell receptor beta chains below, sequenced in a study of blood T cell repertoires in COVID-19. Repertoires were generated with immunoSEQ multiplex PCR, while TCRdb's copy carries only in-frame clones and drops some. The sample contains over 90,000 clones, under 80% of which appear only once. Sequenced: peripheral blood. These receptors were taken from a man aged 70-80 years with COVID-19, enrolled during active disease.

The chain uses TRBV9 and TRBJ2-2; 8 bases are a match to TRBD2. Losses at the gene ends were 4 bases for V and 5 bases for J; bases not matched to a gene: 13. This CDR3 contains 17 residues. Germline loops: CDR1 SGDLS, CDR2 YYNGEE. The CDR3 DNA reads as TGTGCCAGCAGCCCCCCGGGACTAGTCGATGGGACCGGGGAGCTGTTTTTT. This translates into CASSPPGLVDGTGELFF.

The chain has TRBV6-1 and TRBJ2-7; D is possibly TRBD2 (5 bases). Between the trimmed V and J ends, which lost 2 bases and 2 bases, there was a span of 13 bases. The length of the CDR3 is 15 residues. Germline lookup yields CDR1 MNHNS and CDR2 SASEGT. The DNA of the CDR3 is TGTGCCAGCAGTGAAACGATTAGCGATCCCTACGAGCAGTACTTC. Its protein product is CASSETISDPYEQYF.

A word on this clone: Different DNA sequences within this sample yield the same CDR3. V is TRBV24-1 and J is TRBJ2-1; TRBD2 matches at 12 bases. After removal of 3 bases from V and 4 bases from J, the junction contained 3 bases not matched to a gene. CDR1 and CDR2 from the germline V gene are KGHDR and SFDVKD. The CDR3 extends over 16 amino acids. CDR3 nucleotides: TGTGCCACCAGTGATCCCGGGACTAGCGGGTACAATGAGCAGTTCTTC. The encoded protein is CATSDPGTSGYNEQFF.

This chain links TRBV6-6 with TRBJ2-1; 8 bases line up with TRBD2. Germline V gene lookup returns CDR1 MNHNY and CDR2 SVGAGI (reference sequence). This CDR3 contains 16 residues. V shed 6 bases, J shed 4 bases, and the junction held 11 bases outside the gene matches. The DNA of the CDR3 is TGTGCCAGCAGGGGGACTAGGAGAGGCGATTACAATGAGCAGTTCTTC. Translation: CASRGTRRGDYNEQFF.

In this sample, this clone turned up once. The chain uses TRBV28 and TRBJ2-5; D unresolved. From germline, CDR1 is MDHEN and CDR2 SYDVKM. The CDR3 is made up of 12 amino acids. V was shortened by 5 bases and J by 7 bases, with 11 bases between the two germline ends. DNA for the CDR3: TGTGCCAGCAGTCCGCTGATCGGGACCCAGTACTTC. Translating gives CASSPLIGTQYF.

V usage is TRBV5-8 and J usage is TRBJ1-2; D remains ambiguous. Trimming cost V 0 bases and J 3 bases, with 9 bases left between them. Germline V lookup: CDR1 SGHTS, CDR2 YDEGEE. This CDR3 region has 14 residues. CDR3 bases: TGTGCCAGCAGCTTGGATGGTCCAGACTATGGCTACACCTTC. Translating it yields CASSLDGPDYGYTF.

This clone came up a few times. The chain has TRBV4-2 and TRBJ2-7; D not certain. Germline loops: CDR1 LGHNA, CDR2 YNFKEQ. The CDR3 is made up of 14 amino acids. V was clipped by 4 bases and J by 5 bases, with 15 bases between them. Written as DNA, the CDR3 is TGTGCCAGCAGCCCGCTTGCCCTACCCAACGAGCAGTACTTC. Translating gives CASSPLALPNEQYF.